Sequencing of this T cell receptor (beta chain) was carried out in a study of blood T cell repertoires in COVID-19. Study context: Sites in the United States, Italy and Spain provided acute and convalescent COVID-19 samples. T cells, B-cell-depleted T cells, or PBMCs supplied cDNA or gDNA.

The junction had 5 bases not matched to a gene; V was cut back by 2 bases and J by 11 bases. The germline gives CDR1 MRHNA, CDR2 SNTAGT. CDR3 length: 12 amino acids. Per the original methods: Reference gene primer amplification gave estimated nucleated cell counts. The repertoire was sequenced with immunoSEQ multiplex PCR; TCRdb's copy has only in-frame clones and lacks some. The V and J calls and clone size are taken from that table; D and trimming were inferred from the DNA. The sample shows about 75,000 clones, roughly 87% of them seen only once. This receptor was obtained from a woman between 50 and 59 years old with acute or convalescent COVID-19. Input material: peripheral blood. V is TRBV6-4 and J is TRBJ1-1, with TRBD1 identical over 7 bases. This chain's CDR3 is CASSDRTGLAFF. CDR3 nucleotide sequence: TGTGCCAGCAGTGACAGGACAGGTCTCGCTTTCTTT.